The sequence of this T cell receptor beta chain was determined in a study of Ad26.COV2.S vaccination and SARS-CoV-2 variants. Across the whole study: The study gave Ad26.COV2.S intramuscularly, once or twice 56 days apart. Study-wide points: Considerable breadth of spike-specific CD8+ and CD4+ T cell responses has reportedly been documented following vaccination. Spike-specific TCR breadth was greater after Ad26.COV2.S than placebo.

Details on this clone: Antigen specificity is unknown.

Germline values: CDR1 MGHRA, CDR2 YSYEKL. This CDR3 is built from 17 residues. V shed 4 bases, J shed 5 bases, and the junction held 11 bases outside the gene matches. Treatment noted: over 15 received Ad26.COV2.S at low or high dose, single or two shots; about 5 received placebo; per-sample allocation not given. Specimen acquisition occurred on day 63 following the initial vaccine or placebo injection. This adult donor, from Boston, was 18-55 years old. This table comes from immunoSEQ multiplex PCR, and its TCRdb copy is limited to in-frame clones, with some not included. This sample has approximately 280,000 clones, with around 87% found just once.

Here the sequenced sample was peripheral blood, taken in a trial of Ad26.COV2.S vaccine versus placebo. The TCR was taken from a person aged 18 to 59 who received the Ad26.COV2.S COVID-19 vaccine or a placebo. The V gene is TRBV4-1, the J gene TRBJ2-2; 9 nucleotides match TRBD2. Written as DNA, the CDR3 is TGCGCCAGCAGCCTCCGACTAGCGGCGGGGTCGACCGGGGAGCTGTTTTTT. This codes for CASSLRLAAGSTGELFF.